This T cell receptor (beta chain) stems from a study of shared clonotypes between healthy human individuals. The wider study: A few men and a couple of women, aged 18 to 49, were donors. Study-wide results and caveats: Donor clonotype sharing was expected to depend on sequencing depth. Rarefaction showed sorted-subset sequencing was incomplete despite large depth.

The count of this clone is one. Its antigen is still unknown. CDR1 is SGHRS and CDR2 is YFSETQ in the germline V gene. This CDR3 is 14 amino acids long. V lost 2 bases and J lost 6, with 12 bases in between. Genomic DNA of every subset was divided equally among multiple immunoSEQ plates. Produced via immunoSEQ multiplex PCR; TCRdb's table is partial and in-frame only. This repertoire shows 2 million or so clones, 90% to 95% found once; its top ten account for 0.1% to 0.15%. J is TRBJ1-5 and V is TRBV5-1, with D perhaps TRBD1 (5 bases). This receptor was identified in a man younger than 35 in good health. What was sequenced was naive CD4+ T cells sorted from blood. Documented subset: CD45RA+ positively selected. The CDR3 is CASSFLGEGQPQHF. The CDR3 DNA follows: TGCGCCAGCAGCTTCTTGGGGGAGGGTCAGCCCCAGCATTTT.